This T cell receptor (beta chain) was recorded in a study of T cell responses to AZD1222 COVID-19 vaccine. Whole-study findings and limits: Across spike, vaccine-associated CD4 TCRs were found, dominant at 160-218 and 743-854. A rise in Spike-specific TCR breadth and depth followed two AZD1222 doses.

Of note for this clone: Its antigen is as yet unknown.

Method: immunoSEQ multiplex PCR; TCRdb's copy keeps in-frame clones and lacks some. The sample lists about 150,000 clones, roughly nine tenths seen once, with about 5.5% in the top ten. This CDR3 is 12 amino acids long. In germline, CDR1 is LGHDT, CDR2 YNNKEL (reference sequence). Trimming left V 0 bases short and J 7 bases short, with 7 bases between. This chain links TRBV3-1 (or the pseudogene TRBV3-2) with TRBJ2-7; D may be TRBD1 (5 bases). The sequenced sample was peripheral blood, obtained on day 0 of MenACWY control vaccination. This clonotype originated in an adult in good health. Here the CDR3 DNA reads TGTGCCAGCAGCCAAGAGGGGCTGGAGCAGTACTTC. This gives the protein CASSQEGLEQYF.